Below are 15 T cell receptor beta chains sequenced from a single sample in a study of monozygotic twins with inflammatory bowel disease. Reprocessing the 5' RACE reads, TCRdb reports a single entry for every CDR3 protein and omits DNA. The sample has approximately 400,000 distinct CDR3 sequences. The sequencing input was blood. These receptors were obtained from a human donor with ulcerative colitis or Crohn's disease, or a healthy co-twin of an affected twin (not recorded which).

CDR3 amino acids: CSVTRGQGGYGYTF. The chain is built from TRBV20-1 and TRBJ1-2; checking the TCRdb D call of TRBD1 is not possible without DNA. The CDR3 runs 14 residues. Germline V gene sequence: CDR1 DFQATT, CDR2 SNEGSKA (reference sequence).

The rearrangement links TRBV19 to TRBJ2-7; TCRdb's D call of TRBD1 is untestable without DNA. This CDR3 has 15 residues. Germline assignment: CDR1 LNHDA and CDR2 SQIVND (reference sequence). The CDR3 reads CASSIVLGLGAEQYF.

The chain carries TRBV4-1 and TRBJ1-1; lacking DNA, the TRBD1 call made by TCRdb goes unchecked. Looked up from germline, CDR1 is MGHRA and CDR2 is YSYEKL. This CDR3 contains 19 residues. The CDR3 spells CASSPERGRVLKMNTEAFF.

V usage is TRBV6-1 and J usage is TRBJ1-5. The CDR3 length is 18 residues. The V gene's germline CDR1 is MNHNS and CDR2 SASEGT. The CDR3 sequence: CASTSHISGGFSNQPQHF.

The chain is built from TRBV14 and TRBJ2-1. CDR1 is SGHDN and CDR2 is FVKESK in the germline V gene. The CDR3 totals 11 residues. The chain's CDR3 is CASSQVGLQFF.

The rearrangement joins TRBV30 to TRBJ1-5. The germline V gene has CDR1 GTSNPN and CDR2 SVGIG (reference sequence). The CDR3 sequence is 13 residues long. The chain's CDR3 is CAWSDRGDQPQHF.

The J gene is TRBJ1-5, the V gene TRBV28. The CDR3 is 17 amino acids. Germline CDR1 MDHEN, CDR2 SYDVKM. The chain's CDR3 is CASRYRNLGGGNQPQHF.

The chain recombines TRBV20-1 with TRBJ2-5; TCRdb names TRBD1, which stays unverified in the absence of DNA. Per the germline V gene, CDR1 is DFQATT and CDR2 is SNEGSKA (reference sequence). This CDR3 spans 12 amino acids. The CDR3 here is CSSTRQGETQYF.

The chain couples TRBV13 to TRBJ2-1; absent DNA, TCRdb's TRBD2 call cannot be checked. The CDR3 totals 17 residues. Per germline, CDR1 PRHDT and CDR2 FYEKMQ (reference sequence). CDR3: CASSAAPGLAGDNEQFF.

The rearrangement joins TRBV20-1 to TRBJ2-2; without DNA, the TCRdb call of TRBD2 cannot be checked. CDR3 length equals 15 residues. CDR1 is DFQATT, CDR2 SNEGSKA, per germline (reference sequence). The CDR3 spells CSARDPAGKAGELFF.

This sequence joins TRBV11-2 and TRBJ2-7; as DNA is missing, the TRBD1 call by TCRdb cannot be tested. The germline V gene has CDR1 SGHAT and CDR2 FQNNGV. This CDR3 is 14 amino acids long. This chain's CDR3 is CASSSTGGSVEQYF. Based on the CDR3 plus reference TRBV11-2 and TRBJ2-7, the full variable domain is EAGVAQSPRYKIIEKRQSVAFWCNPISGHATLYWYQQILGQGPKLLIQFQNNGVVDDSQLPKDRFSAERLKGVDSTLKIQPAKLEDSAVYLCASSSTGGSVEQYFGPGTRLTVT.

This rearrangement joins TRBV9 to TRBJ2-7. Germline assignment: CDR1 SGDLS and CDR2 YYNGEE. The CDR3 runs to 14 residues. The CDR3 reads CASSPTTASYEQYF.

The V and J genes are TRBV15 and TRBJ2-1. This CDR3 spans 15 amino acids. From germline, CDR1 is LNHNV and CDR2 YYDKDF (reference sequence). CDR3 in amino acids: CATSTSLAIYNEQFF. Full variable domain (missing parts from reference TRBV15 and TRBJ2-1): DAMVIQNPRYQVTQFGKPVTLSCSQTLNHNVMYWYQQKSSQAPKLLFHYYDKDFNNEADTPDNFQSRRPNTSFCFLDIRSPGLGDTAMYLCATSTSLAIYNEQFFGPGTRLTVL.

The V call is TRBV18, the J call TRBJ2-7; TCRdb returns TRBD2, unconfirmable since there is no DNA. The germline gives CDR1 KGHSH, CDR2 LQKENI. The CDR3 spans 16 residues. The CDR3 spells CASSPLRAGGFPEQYF.

This rearrangement joins TRBV18 to TRBJ2-1; TCRdb indicates TRBD2, and absent DNA this call remains unverified. The CDR3 length is 15 residues. Looked up from germline, CDR1 is KGHSH and CDR2 is LQKENI. This CDR3 reads CASSPESRGGNEQFF.